This entry lists 18 T cell receptor beta chains sequenced from one sample in a study of shared clonotypes between healthy human individuals. Profiled with immunoSEQ multiplex PCR; TCRdb holds only in-frame clones, not every one. This repertoire shows about 820,000 clones, over 90% found once; its top ten account for 24%. Only CD45RO-negative cells positively selected for CCR7 counted as naive CD8 cells, so terminally differentiated effector memory CD45RA+ cells were excluded. Sequences were obtained from naive CD8+ T cells sorted from blood. Receptors were obtained from a man between 25 and 39 years old in good health.

The CDR3 region has the DNA TGTGCCAGCAGTTCCGGGACAAATCCCGCCTCATTCTATGGCTACACCTTC. Its translation: CASSSGTNPASFYGYTF. The gene calls are TRBV27 and TRBJ1-2; D might be TRBD1 (6 bases). Trimming cost V 4 bases and J 4 bases, with 22 bases left between them. Germline V gene lookup returns CDR1 MNHEY and CDR2 SMNVEV (reference sequence). The CDR3 covers 17 residues.

The chain recombines TRBV5-4 with TRBJ2-7; the match to TRBD1 covers 7 bases. Trimming removed 4 bases from V and 1 base from J; junction bases left unmatched: 5. The CDR3 is 14 amino acids. Germline assignment: CDR1 SGHNT and CDR2 YYREEE (reference sequence). CDR3 in amino acids: CASSPGTVSYEQYF. Written as DNA, the CDR3 is TGTGCCAGCAGCCCCGGGACAGTATCCTACGAGCAGTACTTC.

The chain couples TRBV14 to TRBJ1-2; no clear D. V lost 0 bases to trimming and J lost 13 bases, with 18 bases between them. The CDR3 has 14 residues. Germline V lookup: CDR1 SGHDN, CDR2 FVKESK. CDR3 in DNA: TGTGCCAGCAGCCAAGAAGCGGGCAGGCTCTTCCTCACCTTC. This gives the protein CASSQEAGRLFLTF.

The chain couples TRBV5-1 to TRBJ1-4; 7 bases line up with TRBD1. The CDR3 covers 16 residues. V was pared by 4 bases and J by 4 bases, with 10 bases of the junction left unmatched. CDR1 is SGHRS and CDR2 is YFSETQ in the germline V gene. In DNA, the CDR3 is TGCGCCAGCAGCCTTTTTTCGGGACAGCATAATGAAAAACTGTTTTTT. Encoded protein: CASSLFSGQHNEKLFF.

The chain has TRBV5-1 and TRBJ2-7; no firm D call. Germline CDR1 reads SGHRS; CDR2 reads YFSETQ. The CDR3 covers 13 residues. The V gene lost 3 bases and the J gene lost 2 bases, with 9 bases spanning the gap. The CDR3 region has the DNA TGCGCCAGCAGCTCCGACAATACCTACGAGCAGTACTTC. Residues: CASSSDNTYEQYF. The complete variable domain, with remaining parts taken from reference TRBV5-1 and TRBJ2-7, reads KAGVTQTPRYLIKTRGQQVTLSCSPISGHRSVSWYQQTPGQGLQFLFEYFSETQRNKGNFPGRFSGRQFSNSRSEMNVSTLELGDSALYLCASSSDNTYEQYFGPGTRLTVT.

For the CDR3, the DNA is TGTGCCAGCAGTAACCCTGAAAGCGGGAGCTCCTACAATGAGCAGTTCTTC. Translated: CASSNPESGSSYNEQFF. The chain uses TRBV2 and TRBJ2-1; TRBD2 matches 8 bases. The CDR3 contains 17 residues. Germline assignment: CDR1 SNHLY and CDR2 FYNNEI. With 5 bases clipped from V and 0 bases from J, the junction kept 9 bases outside the gene matches.

With respect to this clone: Other DNA sequences of this sample code for an identical CDR3. The rearrangement links TRBV19 to TRBJ2-7; D perhaps matches TRBD2 (6 bases). This CDR3 has 13 residues. CDR1 and CDR2 from the germline V gene are LNHDA and SQIVND (reference sequence). Trimming stripped 6 bases from V and 1 base from J, with 10 bases between. The CDR3 protein is CASSMGLSYEQYF. The CDR3 coding sequence is TGTGCCAGTAGCATGGGACTGTCCTACGAGCAGTACTTC.

This clone appeared once. The rearrangement uses TRBV7-8 and TRBJ2-1; TRBD2 matches at 11 bases. V dropped 0 bases and J dropped 7; count of bases not matched to a gene: 8. Germline V gene lookup returns CDR1 SGHVS and CDR2 FQNEAQ. CDR3 size: 17 residues. This CDR3 is CASSLAGAASGRNEQFF. DNA for the CDR3: TGTGCCAGCAGCTTAGCGGGGGCGGCTAGCGGGAGGAATGAGCAGTTCTTC. Full variable domain (missing parts from reference TRBV7-8 and TRBJ2-1): GAGVSQSPRYKVAKRGQDVALRCDPISGHVSLFWYQQALGQGPEFLTYFQNEAQLDKSGLPSDRFFAERPEGSVSTLKIQRTQQEDSAVYLCASSLAGAASGRNEQFFGPGTRLTVL.

The J gene is TRBJ2-7, the V gene TRBV11-1, with D hard to call. Germline V CDR1 and CDR2: SGHAT, FQDESV (reference sequence). The CDR3 sequence is 15 residues long. V lost 3 bases, J lost 6 bases, and 18 bases lay in between. Here the CDR3 reads CASSFGTGNSLEQYF. CDR3 DNA: TGTGCCAGCAGCTTCGGTACGGGCAACTCCCTCGAGCAGTACTTC.

A remark on this clone: Within the sample, other DNA sequences also encode this same CDR3. V is TRBV11-2 and J is TRBJ2-7; D gene ambiguous. Germline CDR1 and CDR2: SGHAT and FQNNGV. This CDR3 has 13 amino acids. V gave up 3 bases and J gave up 2 bases, with 8 bases separating them. For the CDR3, the DNA is TGTGCCAGCAGCTTCACTCCCACCTACGAGCAGTACTTC. Its protein is CASSFTPTYEQYF.

The chain is built from TRBV7-9 and TRBJ2-4; D not resolved. CDR1 and CDR2 (germline): SEHNR, FQNEAQ (reference sequence). Trimming removed 0 bases from V and 5 bases from J, with 8 bases in between. This CDR3 has 14 amino acids. Written as DNA, the CDR3 is TGTGCCAGCAGCTTAGCGAGCCAACAAAACATTCAGTACTTC. Amino acid sequence: CASSLASQQNIQYF.

The chain uses TRBV4-1 and TRBJ2-1; D gene uncertain. The germline V and J ends were trimmed by 0 bases and 9 bases, with 12 bases remaining between them. This CDR3 region has 14 residues. The germline gives CDR1 MGHRA, CDR2 YSYEKL. CDR3 protein: CASSQDDPRPEQFF. The CDR3 DNA reads TGCGCCAGCAGCCAAGATGATCCCCGGCCTGAGCAGTTCTTC.

In DNA, the CDR3 is TGTGCCAGCAGCTCGTTTGGGGACGGGAACACTGAAGCTTTCTTT. It translates to CASSSFGDGNTEAFF. The chain couples TRBV7-9 to TRBJ1-1, with a weak D call TRBD1 (5 bases). Germline values: CDR1 SEHNR, CDR2 FQNEAQ (reference sequence). Trimming removed 4 bases at V and 1 base at J, with 13 bases between. This CDR3 comprises 15 residues.

The rearrangement uses TRBV19 and TRBJ2-7, with TRBD2 identical over 15 bases. The junction had 3 bases not matched to a gene; V was cut back by 10 bases and J by 5 bases. The CDR3 runs 13 residues. Germline lookup yields CDR1 LNHDA and CDR2 SQIVND (reference sequence). CDR3 DNA sequence: TGTGCCACCAGGACTAGCGGGAGGGACGAGCAGTACTTC. Amino acid sequence: CATRTSGRDEQYF.

The chain employs TRBV27 and TRBJ2-7; TRBD1 is a possible D gene (6 bases). V lost 6 bases to trimming and J lost 4 bases, with 25 bases between them. CDR1 MNHEY and CDR2 SMNVEV come from the germline V gene (reference sequence). The CDR3 length is 17 residues. CDR3 protein: CASSLNQYHRDTYEQYF. The CDR3 DNA is TGTGCCAGCAGCTTAAATCAATACCACAGGGATACGTACGAGCAGTACTTC.

This clone has just a few counts. The V call is TRBV7-3, the J call TRBJ2-5, with 8 nucleotides matching TRBD2. CDR1 SGHTA and CDR2 FQGTGA come from the germline V gene. The ends lost 5 bases at V and 5 bases at J; junction bases unmatched: 7. The CDR3 length is 14 residues. CDR3 DNA sequence: TGTGCCAGCAGCCCCCGGGGGGGGACGGAGACCCAGTACTTC. This gives the protein CASSPRGGTETQYF.

This clone was found once. The rearrangement uses TRBV5-6 and TRBJ2-3; perhaps TRBD2 as D (5 bases). Deletions cut 5 bases from V and 3 bases from J, with 16 bases between. Per the germline V gene, CDR1 is SGHDT and CDR2 is YYEEEE. The length of the CDR3 is 15 residues. As DNA, the CDR3 is TGTGCCAGCAGACCCGGACGGGATGAGACAGATACGCAGTATTTT. Its protein is CASRPGRDETDTQYF.

The rearrangement uses TRBV2 and TRBJ2-7, with a tentative D call TRBD2 (6 bases). Germline values: CDR1 SNHLY, CDR2 FYNNEI. The CDR3 runs 14 residues. V shed 7 bases and J shed 6 bases, with 19 bases lying between them. The DNA for the CDR3 is TGTGCCAGCACCGAGGAGGGGCAGTTTCTCGAGCAGTACTTC. Its translation: CASTEEGQFLEQYF.